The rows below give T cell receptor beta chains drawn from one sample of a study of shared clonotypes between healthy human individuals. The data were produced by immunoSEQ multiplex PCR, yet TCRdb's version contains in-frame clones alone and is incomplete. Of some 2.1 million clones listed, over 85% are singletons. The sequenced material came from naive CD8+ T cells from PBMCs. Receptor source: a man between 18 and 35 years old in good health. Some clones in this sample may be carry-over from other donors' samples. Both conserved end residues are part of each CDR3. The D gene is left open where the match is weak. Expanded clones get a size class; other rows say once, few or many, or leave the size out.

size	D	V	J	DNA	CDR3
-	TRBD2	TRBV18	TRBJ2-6	TGTGCCAGCTCACCACCTGTCCAGCGGGAGGTATCCGGGGCCAACGTCCTGACTTTC	CASSPPVQREVSGANVLTF
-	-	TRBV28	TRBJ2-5	TGTGCCAGCAGTTTAAGCACTAGCACTCCGGAGACCCAGTACTTC	CASSLSTSTPETQYF
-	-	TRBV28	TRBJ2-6	TGTGCCAGCAGTCTACAAGGGGTTACTGGGGCCAACGTCCTGACTTTC	CASSLQGVTGANVLTF
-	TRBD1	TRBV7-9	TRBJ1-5	TGTGCCAGCAGCGGATCCGGGACAGCCCAAGGTCAGCCCCAGCATTTT	CASSGSGTAQGQPQHF
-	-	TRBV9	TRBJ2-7	TGTGCCAGCAGCCACGGGGACGAGCAGTACTTC	CASSHGDEQYF
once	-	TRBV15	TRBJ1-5	TGTGCCACCAGCAGAGATTCTTTCGTGGGGCAGCCCCAGCATTTT	CATSRDSFVGQPQHF
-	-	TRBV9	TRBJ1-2	TGTGCCAGCAGCGTGCGGGACGGAATCTATGGCTACACCTTC	CASSVRDGIYGYTF
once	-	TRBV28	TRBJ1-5	TGTGCCAGCAGCCAATCGCATAGCAATCAGCCCCAGCATTTT	CASSQSHSNQPQHF
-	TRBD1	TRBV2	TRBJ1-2	TGTGCCAGCAGTGAGGAGGGGGCCCCTAACTATGGCTACACCTTC	CASSEEGAPNYGYTF
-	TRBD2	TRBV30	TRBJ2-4	TGTGCCTGGAGTACCGCGGGAGTGATCAATTTAGCCAAAAACATTCAGTACTTC	CAWSTAGVINLAKNIQYF
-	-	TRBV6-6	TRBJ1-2	TGTGCCAGCAGAGGAGGGGGGCCGTATGGCTACACCTTC	CASRGGGPYGYTF
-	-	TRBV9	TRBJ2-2	TGTGCCAGTGAAAAAGAGAACACCGGGGAGCTGTTTTTT	CASEKENTGELFF
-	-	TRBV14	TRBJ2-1	TGTGCCAGCAGCCAAGAGGGGGGCCCCTACAATGAGCAGTTCTTC	CASSQEGGPYNEQFF
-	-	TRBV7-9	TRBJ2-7	TGTGCCAGCAGCTCGGGGACCAAAAGCTACGAGCAGTACTTC	CASSSGTKSYEQYF
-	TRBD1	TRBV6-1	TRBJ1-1	TGTGCCAGCAGTACCCTGGGGACAGGGGAGGAAGCTTTCTTT	CASSTLGTGEEAFF
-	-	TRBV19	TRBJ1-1	TGTGCCAGTACCACCGGGCAGGGAAACACTGAAGCTTTCTTT	CASTTGQGNTEAFF
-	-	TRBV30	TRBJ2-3	TGTGCCTGGGTAGGGTCGGCGGAGTCCACAGATACGCAGTATTTT	CAWVGSAESTDTQYF